The sequence of this TCR beta chain was determined in a study of T-cell memory formation after mild COVID-19. Study results and caveats: Researchers could not confirm that second-wave clones peaking on day 37 targeted SARS-CoV-2.

This CDR3 region has 11 residues. The germline V gene encodes CDR1 SQVTM and CDR2 ANQGSEA. Between the trimmed V and J ends, which lost 4 bases and 6 bases, there was a span of 8 bases. Note on this clonotype: Its antigen is as yet unknown.

Amplification by 5'RACE using constant-segment primers produced TCR alpha and TCR beta cDNA libraries that carried sample barcodes and UMIs. MiXCR was run by TCRdb on the 5' RACE reads, yielding one entry per CDR3 protein. The sample holds 250,000 to 350,000 distinct CDR3 sequences, just under 20% seen once. Sequencing was performed on PBMCs or a T cell subset sorted from them (not recorded which). The receptor was isolated from a man aged 18 to 29 who had mild COVID-19 (a few samples of this study predate the infection). Cell type and time point are not known. The chain has TRBV29-1 and TRBJ2-3; unclear D gene. The CDR3 spells CSVGEYDTQYF. For the CDR3, the DNA is TGCAGCGTTGGGGAATATGATACGCAGTATTTT.